One and the same sample provided the 10 T cell receptor beta chains below, sequenced in a study of cytomegalovirus exposure and HLA in healthy donors. Use of 60 Vbeta and 13 Jbeta primers characterized the PCR. Repertoires were generated with immunoSEQ multiplex PCR, while TCRdb's copy carries only in-frame clones and drops some. The listing records some 39,000 clones. Sequences were obtained from PBMCs. The receptors were gathered from a woman in her thirties in good health and CMV-seropositive.

The chain uses TRBV2 and TRBJ2-4; 11 bases are a match to TRBD1. Trimming cost V 6 bases and J 7 bases; bases outside gene matches: 5. The CDR3 has 14 amino acids. Germline V gene lookup returns CDR1 SNHLY and CDR2 FYNNEI. Here the CDR3 DNA reads TGTGCCAGCAGGGGACAGGGGGTGAACAACATTCAGTACTTC. This gives the protein CASRGQGVNNIQYF.

The chain joins TRBV27 to TRBJ1-1; 7 nucleotides agree with TRBD1. From germline, CDR1 is MNHEY and CDR2 SMNVEV (reference sequence). The CDR3 is made up of 13 amino acids. After removal of 7 bases from V and 4 bases from J, the junction contained 6 bases not matched to a gene. CDR3 nucleotide sequence: TGTGCCAGCACCGTAGGGACAGCCACTGAAGCTTTCTTT. Amino acids: CASTVGTATEAFF.

The rearrangement links TRBV14 to TRBJ1-1; 7 positions match TRBD1. Germline V gives CDR1 SGHDN, CDR2 FVKESK. V was clipped by 5 bases and J by 7 bases; unmatched bases: 13. The CDR3 is 15 residues long. CDR3 DNA sequence: TGTGCCAGCAGCTCGACGGGACAGCCTTTAGATGAAGCTTTCTTT. This translates into CASSSTGQPLDEAFF.

J is TRBJ2-7 and V is TRBV6-5; 9 positions match TRBD1. The germline V gene encodes CDR1 MNHEY and CDR2 SVGAGI. This CDR3 contains 15 residues. The V and J ends lost 6 bases and 2 bases, in that order; junction bases with no gene match: 8. The CDR3 loop reads CASRDRGSVAYEQYF. As DNA, the CDR3 is TGTGCCAGCAGGGACAGGGGATCCGTAGCCTACGAGCAGTACTTC.

This sequence joins TRBV5-4 and TRBJ2-1, with D unclear. The germline gives CDR1 SGHNT, CDR2 YYREEE (reference sequence). Trimming stripped 2 bases from V and 7 bases from J, with 7 bases between. This CDR3 has 12 residues. The chain's CDR3 is CASSLPGNEQFF. In DNA, the CDR3 is TGTGCCAGCAGCTTACCAGGAAATGAGCAGTTCTTC.

This sequence joins TRBV27 and TRBJ1-6; 7 bases match TRBD1. CDR1 MNHEY and CDR2 SMNVEV come from the germline V gene (reference sequence). The CDR3 runs to 15 residues. Germline trimming cut 6 bases from V and 14 bases from J; bases unmatched to any gene: 16. CDR3 region: CASSQDRKPFTTLHF. In DNA, the CDR3 is TGTGCCAGCAGCCAGGACAGGAAACCTTTTACTACCCTCCACTTT.

The rearrangement uses TRBV5-1 and TRBJ2-5; TRBD1 is a possible D gene (6 bases). The germline V gene has CDR1 SGHRS and CDR2 YFSETQ. V lost 0 bases and J lost 1, with 16 bases in between. CDR3 length: 17 residues. In DNA form, the CDR3 reads TGCGCCAGCAGCTTGGTGCGGACAGCAACCTTCCAAGAGACCCAGTACTTC. It encodes CASSLVRTATFQETQYF.

The V and J genes are TRBV19 and TRBJ2-7, with 12 bases fitting TRBD1. The ends lost 5 bases at V and 4 bases at J; junction bases unmatched: 6. The CDR3 spans 15 residues. Looked up from germline, CDR1 is LNHDA and CDR2 is SQIVND (reference sequence). In DNA form, the CDR3 reads TGTGCCAGTAGTTCCGGGACAGGGGGCTTTTACGAGCAGTACTTC. Encoded protein: CASSSGTGGFYEQYF.

The chain carries TRBV7-8 and TRBJ1-6, with D uncertain. V was cut by 5 bases and J by 10 bases, with 12 bases left in between. The CDR3 has 13 amino acids. Germline V lookup: CDR1 SGHVS, CDR2 FQNEAQ. The CDR3 spells CASSGDFDSPLHF. For the CDR3, the DNA is TGTGCCAGCAGCGGAGATTTCGACTCACCCCTCCACTTT.

This chain links TRBV6-5 with TRBJ2-3; TRBD2 agrees at 14 bases. Germline CDR1 reads MNHEY; CDR2 reads SVGAGI. With 5 bases clipped from V and 5 bases from J, the junction kept 3 bases outside the gene matches. CDR3 length equals 15 residues. This CDR3 is CASSPTSGGVDTQYF. For the CDR3, the DNA is TGTGCCAGCAGTCCGACTAGCGGGGGGGTAGATACGCAGTATTTT.